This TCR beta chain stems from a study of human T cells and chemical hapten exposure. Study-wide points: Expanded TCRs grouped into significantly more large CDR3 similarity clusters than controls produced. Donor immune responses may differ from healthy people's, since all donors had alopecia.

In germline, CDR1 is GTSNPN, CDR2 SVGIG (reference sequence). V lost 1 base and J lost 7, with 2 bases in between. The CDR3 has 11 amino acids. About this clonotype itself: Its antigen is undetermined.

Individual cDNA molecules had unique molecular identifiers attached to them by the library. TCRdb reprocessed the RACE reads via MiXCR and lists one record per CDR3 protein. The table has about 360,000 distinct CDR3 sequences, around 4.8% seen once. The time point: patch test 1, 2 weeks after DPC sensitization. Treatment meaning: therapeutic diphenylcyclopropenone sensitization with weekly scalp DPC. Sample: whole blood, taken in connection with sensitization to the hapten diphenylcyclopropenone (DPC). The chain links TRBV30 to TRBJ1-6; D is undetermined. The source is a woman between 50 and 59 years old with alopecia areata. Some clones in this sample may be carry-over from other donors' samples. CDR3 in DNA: TGTGCCTGGAGTGCCAATTCACCCCTCCACTTT. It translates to CAWSANSPLHF.